These T cell receptor beta chains were read from a single sample in a study of T-cell reconstitution after alpha-beta-depleted transplantation in children. TCRdb passed the PCR reads through MiXCR, listing each CDR3 protein once. The sample records hundreds of thousands of distinct CDR3 sequences, 10% to 13% being singletons. Sequencing was performed on PBMCs, taken before TCRalphabeta/CD19-depleted stem cell transplant. The receptors derive from a child under 10 years old with inherited bone marrow failure, due to receive a stem cell transplant. CDR3s include the opening cysteine and the closing phenylalanine or tryptophan. The order of the fields is clone size, V gene, J gene, D gene, CDR3 DNA, CDR3 protein. D genes are given only for firm matches. Some rows mark clone size as missing; the rest say once, few, many or name a class of expanded clone.

>many|TRBV12-3/TRBV12-4|TRBJ2-7|TRBD1
TGTGCCAGCAGGGATACAGGGGCCCGGAACGAGCAGTACTTC
CASRDTGARNEQYF
>many|TRBV12-3/TRBV12-4|TRBJ1-5|-
TGTGCCAGCAGCCAACACGGATGGGGCAATCAGCCCCAGCATTTT
CASSQHGWGNQPQHF
>many|TRBV12-3/TRBV12-4|TRBJ2-2|-
TGTGCCAGCAGTTCGACAGGACTGATGAACACCGGGGAGCTGTTTTTT
CASSSTGLMNTGELFF
>many|TRBV4-3|TRBJ2-7|-
TGCGCCAGCAGCCAAGTTAGCGGTACCTACGAGCAGTACTTC
CASSQVSGTYEQYF
>-|TRBV20-1|TRBJ2-7|TRBD2
TGCAGTGCTTTAAACACCGGGACTAGCGCAAGTTACGAGCAGTACTTC
CSALNTGTSASYEQYF
>few|TRBV5-1|TRBJ1-4|-
TGCGCCAGCAGCTCCGGGACGGCCCCTAATGAAAAACTGTTTTTT
CASSSGTAPNEKLFF
>many|TRBV10-3|TRBJ2-7|TRBD2
TGTGCCATCAGTGAAGCGGGAGAGGACTACGAGCAGTACTTC
CAISEAGEDYEQYF
>-|TRBV27|TRBJ1-6|TRBD1
TGTGCCAGCAGTTCGGGACAGGAGCATAATTCACCCCTCCACTTT
CASSSGQEHNSPLHF
>many|TRBV12-3/TRBV12-4|TRBJ1-1|-
TGTGCCAGCAGTTTACAGGGGTTGGACACTGAAGCTTTCTTT
CASSLQGLDTEAFF
>-|TRBV20-1|TRBJ2-7|-
TGCAGCCCCAGGGGCAGAGTGACTAGAGAGCAGTACTTC
CSPRGRVTREQYF
>many|TRBV20-1|TRBJ1-6|-
TGCAGTGCTAGAAAGGGGTTAGGGGATTCACCCCTCCACTTT
CSARKGLGDSPLHF
>many|TRBV9|TRBJ1-1|-
TGTGCCAGCAGCGTAGAGGGGGGAGGTGACACTGAAGCTTTCTTT
CASSVEGGGDTEAFF
>many|TRBV4-2|TRBJ2-7|TRBD2
TGTGCCAGCAGCCCGGGACTAGCGGGAGAACCATACGAGCAGTACTTC
CASSPGLAGEPYEQYF
>many|TRBV28|TRBJ2-5|-
TGTGCCGCTGGATGGACTGTATCCTCCTCAGAGACCCAGTACTTC
CAAGWTVSSSETQYF
>many|TRBV4-2|TRBJ2-2|-
TGTGCCAGCAGCCAAGATCTGACGAACACCGGGGAGCTGTTTTTT
CASSQDLTNTGELFF
>many|TRBV11-2|TRBJ2-7|-
TGTGCCAGCACCCTAAATTGGTACGAGCAGTACTTC
CASTLNWYEQYF
>few|TRBV7-6|TRBJ2-1|TRBD2
TGTGCCAGCAGCTTATTAGGGCGACTAGCGGGACACAATGAGCAGTTCTTC
CASSLLGRLAGHNEQFF
>-|TRBV10-2|TRBJ1-1|-
TGCGCCAGCAGGGAAGGGTTCACTGAAGCTTTCTTT
CASREGFTEAFF
>few|TRBV10-3|TRBJ2-4|TRBD2
TGTGCCATCAGTGTTAGCGGGAGAAACATTCAGTACTTC
CAISVSGRNIQYF
>few|TRBV2|TRBJ2-1|TRBD1
TGTGCCAGCAGGGAGGGACAGGGCAGTTACAATGAGCAGTTCTTC
CASREGQGSYNEQFF
>-|TRBV6-2/TRBV6-3|TRBJ2-1|TRBD1
TGTGCCAGCAGCCCACAGGGGGCGTTTGAGCAGTTCTTC
CASSPQGAFEQFF
>-|TRBV15|TRBJ2-7|-
TGTGCCACCAGCAGAGAACCAACTTCTAGAAACGAGCAGTCCTTC
CATSREPTSRNEQSF
>-|TRBV6-6|TRBJ2-7|-
TGTGCCAGCCGACAAGGGGACTACGAGCAGTACTTC
CASRQGDYEQYF
>-|TRBV23-1|TRBJ2-2|TRBD2
TGCGCCAGCAATGACAGTGCTAGCGGTGTCAAAACGAACACCGGGGAGCTGTTTTTT
CASNDSASGVKTNTGELFF
>many|TRBV20-1|TRBJ1-1|-
TGCAGTGCTAGACCCGTCGATATGAACACTGAAGCTTTCTTT
CSARPVDMNTEAFF
>many|TRBV20-1|TRBJ2-3|-
TGCAGTGCGGAACGCGGGGCTACGCAGTATTTT
CSAERGATQYF
>many|TRBV4-3|TRBJ2-3|-
TGCGCCAGCAGCCAGTCCGCGGTGGGGACAGATACGCAGTATTTT
CASSQSAVGTDTQYF
>many|TRBV18|TRBJ2-1|TRBD1
TGTGCCAGCTCACCTACTTTTGGGCAGGGGGCCCACAATGAGCAGTTCTTC
CASSPTFGQGAHNEQFF
>many|TRBV4-1|TRBJ2-3|-
TGCGCCAGCAGTCGTACCATTACAGATACGCAGTATTTT
CASSRTITDTQYF
>many|TRBV20-1|TRBJ2-3|-
TGCAGTGCTAGAGCGGATAGCACAGATACGCAGTATTTT
CSARADSTDTQYF
>few|TRBV28|TRBJ2-2|-
TGTGCCAGCAGTTTGGGGACTTGCAGGAACACCGGGGAGCTGTTTTTT
CASSLGTCRNTGELFF
>many|TRBV5-1|TRBJ2-7|-
TGCGCCAGCAGCTTTGGACCCGACTACGAGCAGTACTTC
CASSFGPDYEQYF
>many|TRBV4-3|TRBJ1-3|-
TGCGCCAGCAGCCTTGGGAGGACAGCATACTTCTCTGGAAACACCATATATTTT
CASSLGRTAYFSGNTIYF
>-|TRBV6-1|TRBJ2-3|-
TGTGCCAGCACCTCCCCCGGGAGAGGGATAGATACGCAGTATTTT
CASTSPGRGIDTQYF
>many|TRBV9|TRBJ1-2|-
TGTGCCAGCAGCGTAAGGCAGGGCCCTACGGGTGGCTACACCTTC
CASSVRQGPTGGYTF
>many|TRBV5-6|TRBJ2-7|-
TGTGCCAGCAGCAGGCCACCGGGGGCCTACGAGCAGTACTTC
CASSRPPGAYEQYF
>many|TRBV27|TRBJ2-3|-
TGTGCCAGCTGGGGTAGGGGCACAGATACGCAGTATTTT
CASWGRGTDTQYF
>many|TRBV3-1|TRBJ2-1|-
TGTGCCAGCAGCCAACCTATCGCACAGGGTCGTTCCTACAATGAGCAGTTCTTC
CASSQPIAQGRSYNEQFF
>many|TRBV20-1|TRBJ1-1|-
TGCAGTGCTGCCCCGACAGACAAAGAAGGATGGGCTTTCTTT
CSAAPTDKEGWAFF
>few|TRBV28|TRBJ2-4|-
TGTGCCAGCGGTCCCATGAAACTAGCCAAAAACATTCAGTACTTC
CASGPMKLAKNIQYF
>many|TRBV5-1|TRBJ2-2|TRBD1
TGCGCCAGCAGTCCAGGGGGCGCAATCGGGGAGCTGTTTTTT
CASSPGGAIGELFF
>-|TRBV20-1|TRBJ2-7|TRBD2
TGCAGTGCTAGAGGACTAGCAAAAGGGCCCTACGAGCAGTACTTC
CSARGLAKGPYEQYF
>-|TRBV27|TRBJ2-7|-
TGTGCCAGCAGTTCAGCGGCCGATGCCTACGAGCAGTACTTC
CASSSAADAYEQYF
>-|TRBV4-3|TRBJ2-3|TRBD2
TGCGCCAGCAGCCGAGGACTAGCGGGAGAGGCAGATACGCAGTATTTT
CASSRGLAGEADTQYF
>many|TRBV6-1|TRBJ2-1|-
TGTGCCAGCAGTGAAGTCTGGTGGGGGAATGAGCAGTTCTTC
CASSEVWWGNEQFF
>many|TRBV20-1|TRBJ2-7|-
TGCAGTGCTAGAGTCGCCGATCACGAGCAGTACTTC
CSARVADHEQYF
>few|TRBV4-3|TRBJ2-7|-
TGCGCCAGCAGCCAAGTACTAGACTACGAGCAGTACTTC
CASSQVLDYEQYF
>many|TRBV30|TRBJ1-1|-
TGTGCCTGGAGTACCGTGATGAACACTGAAGCTTTCTTT
CAWSTVMNTEAFF
>many|TRBV20-1|TRBJ2-7|TRBD2
TGCAGTGCTGGACTAGCGGGGGGGCCCTACGAGCAGTACTTC
CSAGLAGGPYEQYF
>few|TRBV12-3/TRBV12-4|TRBJ2-2|TRBD1
TGTGCCAGCACCGGGGACAGCGTATTCACCGGGGAGCTGTTTTTT
CASTGDSVFTGELFF
>many|TRBV27|TRBJ1-6|-
TGTGCCAGCAGTTTCACAGGGTCGACTTCACCCCTCCACTTT
CASSFTGSTSPLHF
>many|TRBV5-1|TRBJ2-3|-
TGCGCCAGCAGCCCAGAGGGGAACCCCACAGATACGCAGTATTTT
CASSPEGNPTDTQYF
>many|TRBV4-1|TRBJ2-5|-
TGCGCCAGCAGCCAAGTAAGGGGGGGGACCCAGTACTTC
CASSQVRGGTQYF
>-|TRBV12-3/TRBV12-4|TRBJ2-1|TRBD2
TGTGCCAGCAGTTTATTGGGACTAGCGGGAGGAACTGGCAATGAGCAGTTCTTC
CASSLLGLAGGTGNEQFF
>few|TRBV18|TRBJ1-1|-
TGTGCCAGCTCGGCCGCAACCGGCCGGGGGCTGGAGACTGAAGCTTTCTTT
CASSAATGRGLETEAFF
>few|TRBV4-3|TRBJ2-7|TRBD2
TGCGCCAGCAGCCAAGATCCCCTTCCGGGACTAGCGGGGTACGAGCAGTACTTC
CASSQDPLPGLAGYEQYF
>many|TRBV15|TRBJ2-7|-
TGTGCCACCAGCAGAGATCCGGCCAGCTCCTACGAGCAGTACTTC
CATSRDPASSYEQYF
>few|TRBV21-1|TRBJ2-7|-
TGTGCCAGCAGCAAAGAAGTGGCCGGGGTAGGCGAGCAGTACTTC
CASSKEVAGVGEQYF
>-|TRBV29-1|TRBJ1-5|-
TGCAGCGTTGGTCAGGGAGGCAATCAGCCCCAGCATTTT
CSVGQGGNQPQHF